This TCR beta chain was found in a study of OX40 agonist ivuxolimab in advanced cancers. Study overall: Every 2 weeks, ivuxolimab was infused into the patients intravenously at between 0.01 and 10 mg/kg.

Germline loops: CDR1 MGHRA, CDR2 YSYEKL. V was clipped by 7 bases and J by 5 bases, with 18 bases between them. CDR3 size: 15 residues. The repertoire was sequenced with immunoSEQ multiplex PCR; TCRdb's copy has only in-frame clones and lacks some. The profile shows about 71,000 clones, 85% to 95% of them singletons. Autoimmune disease history or systemic immunosuppression was exclusionary. The investigators sampled blood at baseline, at cycle 4 day 1, and at cycle 7 day 1. On this clone itself: Its antigen is still unknown.

Whole-study findings and limits: It was also the case that some nonresponders had low normalized T-cell clonal expansion.

The material sequenced was CD4+ or CD8+ T cells sorted from blood, taken in a trial of the OX40 agonist ivuxolimab. The clonotype was recovered from an adult with an advanced solid tumor such as melanoma, head and neck, liver or kidney cancer. This sequence joins TRBV4-1 and TRBJ2-1; D possibly corresponds to TRBD2 (7 bases). CDR3 residues: CASTRGAGANNEQFF. CDR3 DNA: TGCGCCAGCACCCGGGGGGCGGGGGCGAACAATGAGCAGTTCTTC.